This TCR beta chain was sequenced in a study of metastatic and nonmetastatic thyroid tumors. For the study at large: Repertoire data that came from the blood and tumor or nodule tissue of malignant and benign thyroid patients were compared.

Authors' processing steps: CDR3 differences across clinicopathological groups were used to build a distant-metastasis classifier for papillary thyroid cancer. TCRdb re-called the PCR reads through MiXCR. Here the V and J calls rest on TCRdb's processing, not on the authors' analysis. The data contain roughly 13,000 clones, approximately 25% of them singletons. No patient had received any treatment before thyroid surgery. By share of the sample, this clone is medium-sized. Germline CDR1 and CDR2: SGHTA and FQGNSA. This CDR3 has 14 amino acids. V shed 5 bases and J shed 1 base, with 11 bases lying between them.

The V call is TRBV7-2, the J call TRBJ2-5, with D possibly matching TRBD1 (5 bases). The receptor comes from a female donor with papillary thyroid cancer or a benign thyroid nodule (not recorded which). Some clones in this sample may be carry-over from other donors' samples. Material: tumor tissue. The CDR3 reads CASSPPGIQETQYF. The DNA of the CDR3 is TGTGCCAGCAGCCCACCAGGGATCCAAGAGACCCAGTACTTC. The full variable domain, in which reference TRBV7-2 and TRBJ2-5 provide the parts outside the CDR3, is GAGVSQSPSNKVTEKGKDVELRCDPISGHTALYWYRQSLGQGLEFLIYFQGNSAPDKSGLPSDRFSAERTGGSVSTLTIQRTQQEDSAVYLCASSPPGIQETQYFGPGTRLLVL.